This T cell receptor beta chain was observed in a study of breast tumors, draining lymph nodes, adjacent tissues. Whole-study results and caveats: Tumors had less TCR diversity than lymph nodes, more than nontumor tissue. That most tumor T cells come from lymph nodes remained unproven. Findings are consistent with lymph node origin and intratumoral expansion of most tumor T cells. Luminal-like breast cancer showed significantly greater tumor-nontumor repertoire similarity than basal-like breast cancer did.

CDR3 length equals 16 residues. The germline V gene has CDR1 MNHEY and CDR2 SMNVEV (reference sequence). V lost 6 bases to trimming and J lost 3 bases, with 21 bases between them. Each CDR3 protein is one row after TCRdb ran MiXCR on the multiplex PCR reads. Found here are 80,000 to 130,000 distinct CDR3 sequences, approximately 21% of them singletons; the top ten hold less than 1.5%. Breast cancer patients provided tissue from their axillary draining lymph nodes. This clonotype was seen repeatedly, ten times or more. Its antigen is not identified. This sequence joins TRBV27 and TRBJ2-7, with D tentatively TRBD2 (6 bases). Specimen: axillary lymph node tissue. The source of this sequence is a female donor with breast cancer. Some clones in this sample may be carry-over from other donors' samples. The chain's CDR3 is CASSAPAGLGIYEQYF. DNA of the CDR3: TGTGCCAGCAGCGCACCTGCGGGACTCGGGATCTACGAGCAGTACTTC.